Listed here are 7 T cell receptor beta chains from one sample, sequenced in a study of T-cell reconstitution after alpha-beta-depleted transplantation in children. As it was prepared, the TCRbeta library received unique molecular identifiers. TCRdb passed the PCR reads through MiXCR, listing each CDR3 protein once. Here the sample spans roughly 100,000 distinct CDR3 sequences, 5% to 6% being singletons. This specimen was PBMCs, mostly from graft donor cells, taken 60 days after TCRalphabeta/CD19-depleted stem cell transplant. These receptor sequences come from a female patient under 10 years old who had a stem cell transplant for Fanconi anemia, so the T cells may come from the graft donor.

This clonotype showed up many times. V is TRBV24-1 and J is TRBJ2-1, with D maybe TRBD1 (6 bases). CDR1 KGHDR and CDR2 SFDVKD come from the germline V gene. Trimming pared 5 bases from V and 2 bases from J, leaving 12 bases between. This CDR3 comprises 15 residues. CDR3 in DNA: TGTGCCACCAGTGTGTCACAGGGACCCTACAATGAGCAGTTCTTC. This codes for CATSVSQGPYNEQFF.

This clonotype has a count of ten or more. V is TRBV5-1 and J is TRBJ1-2; 9 bases map to TRBD1. The ends lost 3 bases at V and 1 base at J; junction bases unmatched: 4. CDR1 and CDR2 (germline): SGHRS, YFSETQ. The CDR3 covers 15 residues. CDR3 nucleotide sequence: TGCGCCAGCAGCTCGGGACAGGGTGGTAACTATGGCTACACCTTC. It is translated as CASSSGQGGNYGYTF.

This clonotype was seen repeatedly, ten times or more. The chain combines TRBV20-1 with TRBJ2-1, with D hard to call. This CDR3 is built from 13 residues. Trimming took 6 bases from V and 5 from J, leaving 14 bases between them. CDR1 is DFQATT, CDR2 SNEGSKA, per germline (reference sequence). DNA of the CDR3: TGCAGTGCGGCTAAACTATATGACAATGAGCAGTTCTTC. Residues: CSAAKLYDNEQFF.

This clonotype was seen a handful of times. The chain employs TRBV7-8 and TRBJ2-4; no reliable D call. Germline V CDR1 and CDR2: SGHVS, FQNEAQ. Trimming shortened V by 7 bases and J by 0 bases, and 13 bases separated the two germline ends. CDR3 length: 15 amino acids. The CDR3 here is CASTPLLKAKNIQYF. CDR3 nucleotide sequence: TGTGCCAGCACCCCTTTGCTGAAAGCCAAAAACATTCAGTACTTC.

This clonotype was detected many times. The chain is built from TRBV4-2 and TRBJ1-3, with D possibly matching TRBD1 (5 bases). V lost 1 base and J lost 0, with 10 bases in between. The CDR3 totals 16 residues. Germline CDR1 is LGHNA and CDR2 is YNFKEQ. The CDR3, as DNA: TGTGCCAGCAGCCAAGGCCCCCAGGGCTCTGGAAACACCATATATTTT. Its protein product is CASSQGPQGSGNTIYF.

The chain couples TRBV9 to TRBJ2-3; 10 bases match TRBD2. CDR1 and CDR2 (germline): SGDLS, YYNGEE. V lost 0 bases and J lost 3; bases outside the gene matches: 4. The CDR3 runs to 16 residues. The CDR3 here is CASSVAASGGTDTQYF. In DNA form, the CDR3 reads TGTGCCAGCAGCGTAGCGGCTAGCGGGGGAACAGATACGCAGTATTTT. Complete variable domain (other parts from reference TRBV9 and TRBJ2-3): DSGVTQTPKHLITATGQRVTLRCSPRSGDLSVYWYQQSLDQGLQFLIQYYNGEERAKGNILERFSAQQFPDLHSELNLSSLELGDSALYFCASSVAASGGTDTQYFGPGTRLTVL.

This clonotype was seen at least ten times. The rearrangement joins TRBV4-2 to TRBJ1-3; 8 bases line up with TRBD1. The CDR3 consists of 21 residues. Trimming cost V 0 bases and J 0 bases; bases outside gene matches: 16. CDR1 and CDR2 from the germline V gene are LGHNA and YNFKEQ. CDR3 amino acids: CASSQEFPGQGRAISGNTIYF. The CDR3 nucleotides read TGTGCCAGCAGCCAAGAATTCCCTGGACAGGGACGAGCTATCTCTGGAAACACCATATATTTT.